This TCR beta chain derives from a study of blood T cell repertoires in COVID-19. The V end lost 1 base, the J end lost 4 bases, and 11 bases lay between the germline ends. CDR1 is PRHDT and CDR2 is FYEKMQ in the germline V gene (reference sequence). The CDR3 totals 15 residues. Enrollees, 18 to 89 years old, lived in 25 or so US areas. Clones were read by immunoSEQ multiplex PCR, and TCRdb kept only the in-frame ones, dropping some. The table has around 150,000 clones, about 80% seen once. Sequenced sample: PBMCs or T cells enriched from blood (not recorded which). The sequence derives from a woman aged 60-75 years who had recovered from COVID-19. V usage is TRBV13 and J usage is TRBJ1-3; D is unclear. The CDR3 spells CASSLAADVGNTIYF. CDR3 DNA sequence: TGTGCCAGCAGCTTAGCAGCGGATGTCGGAAACACCATATATTTT.